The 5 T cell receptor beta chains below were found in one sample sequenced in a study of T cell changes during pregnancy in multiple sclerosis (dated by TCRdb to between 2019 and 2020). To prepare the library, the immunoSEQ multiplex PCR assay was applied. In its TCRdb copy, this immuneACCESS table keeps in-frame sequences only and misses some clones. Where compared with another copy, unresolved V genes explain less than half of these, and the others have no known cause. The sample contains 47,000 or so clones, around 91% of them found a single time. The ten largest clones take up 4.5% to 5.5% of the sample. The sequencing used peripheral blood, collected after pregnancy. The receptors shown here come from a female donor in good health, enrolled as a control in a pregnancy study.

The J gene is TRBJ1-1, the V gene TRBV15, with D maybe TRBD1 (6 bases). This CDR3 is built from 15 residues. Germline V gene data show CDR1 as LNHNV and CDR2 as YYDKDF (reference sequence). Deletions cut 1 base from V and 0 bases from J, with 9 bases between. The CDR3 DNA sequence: TGTGCCACCAGCAGAGTGCAGGGGTTGAACACTGAAGCTTTCTTT. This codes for CATSRVQGLNTEAFF.

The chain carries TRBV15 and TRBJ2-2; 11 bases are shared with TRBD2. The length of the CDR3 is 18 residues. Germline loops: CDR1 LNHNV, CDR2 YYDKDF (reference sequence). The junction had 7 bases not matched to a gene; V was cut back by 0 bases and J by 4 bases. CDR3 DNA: TGTGCCACCAGCAGAGAGTGGAGGACTAGCGGGCGCACCGGGGAGCTGTTTTTT. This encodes CATSREWRTSGRTGELFF.

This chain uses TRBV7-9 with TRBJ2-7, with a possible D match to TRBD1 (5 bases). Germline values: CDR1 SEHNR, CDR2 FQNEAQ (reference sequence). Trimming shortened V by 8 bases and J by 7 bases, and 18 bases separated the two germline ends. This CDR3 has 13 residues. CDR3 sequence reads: CASLKAGSEEQYF. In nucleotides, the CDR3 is TGTGCCAGCCTCAAGGCAGGGTCGGAAGAGCAGTACTTC.

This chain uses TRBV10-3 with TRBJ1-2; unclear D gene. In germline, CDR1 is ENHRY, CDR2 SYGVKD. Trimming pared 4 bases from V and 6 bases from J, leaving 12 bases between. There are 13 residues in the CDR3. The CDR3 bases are TGTGCCATCAGTGCCAAGAAAGCTGATGGCTACACCTTC. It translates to CAISAKKADGYTF.

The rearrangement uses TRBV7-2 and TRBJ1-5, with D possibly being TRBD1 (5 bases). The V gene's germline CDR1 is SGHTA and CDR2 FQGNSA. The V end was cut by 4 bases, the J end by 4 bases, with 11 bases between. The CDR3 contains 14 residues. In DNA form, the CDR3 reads TGTGCCAGCAGCTCTCGGGCAGGGAATCAGCCCCAGCATTTT. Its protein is CASSSRAGNQPQHF. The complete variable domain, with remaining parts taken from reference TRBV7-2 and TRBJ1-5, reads GAGVSQSPSNKVTEKGKDVELRCDPISGHTALYWYRQSLGQGLEFLIYFQGNSAPDKSGLPSDRFSAERTGGSVSTLTIQRTQQEDSAVYLCASSSRAGNQPQHFGDGTRLSIL.